The T cell receptor (beta chain) under discussion was sequenced for a study of PD-1 blockade in classical Hodgkin lymphoma. Study-wide findings and caveats: Why repertoires differed is undefined; disease activity or prior therapy possibly contributed. Reported baseline diversity: healthy donors highest, relapsed/refractory patients lowest.

Comments on this clone: What it binds is unknown.

Produced via immunoSEQ multiplex PCR; TCRdb's table is partial and in-frame only. The sample has some 17,000 clones; roughly 86% are singletons. Sample time point: newly diagnosed, previously untreated cHL patient sample. Losses at the gene ends were 4 bases for V and 3 bases for J; bases not matched to a gene: 0. This CDR3 comprises 13 residues. Germline V gene sequence: CDR1 SGHRS, CDR2 YFSETQ. V gene TRBV5-1 combines with J gene TRBJ2-7, with 11 nucleotides matching TRBD1. This TCR was recovered from a human donor with classical Hodgkin lymphoma. Sequencing input: peripheral blood mononuclear cells (PBMCs). The CDR3 region is CASSGTGGYEQYF. The DNA for the CDR3 is TGCGCCAGCAGCGGGACAGGGGGCTACGAGCAGTACTTC.